A single sample gave rise to the 17 T cell receptor beta chains below, sequenced in a study of blood T cell repertoires in COVID-19. The protocol was immunoSEQ multiplex PCR, while the TCRdb copy is restricted to in-frame clones and leaves out a portion. The table records fewer than 20,000 clones, 70% to 90% of them present only once. Sample: peripheral blood. The receptor source for this set is a human donor in a cohort sampled during active COVID-19.

Comments on this clone: The germline gene is not matched at one end of the junction; a read error may be the cause. This rearrangement joins TRBV13 to TRBJ1-2, with TRBD1 as a possible D gene (6 bases). Germline loops: CDR1 PRHDT, CDR2 FYEKMQ (reference sequence). This CDR3 has 12 amino acids. CDR3 in amino acids: CASSLGYRALDF. The CDR3 coding sequence is TGTGCCAGCAGCTTAGGTTACAGGGCATTGGACTTC.

The chain carries TRBV7-8 and TRBJ2-3; D is ambiguous. Germline V gene data show CDR1 as SGHVS and CDR2 as FQNEAQ. This CDR3 contains 13 residues. V shed 5 bases and J shed 6 bases, with 12 bases lying between them. The CDR3, as DNA: TGTGCCAGCAGCGGGCCCGGAAGGGATACGCAGTATTTT. It encodes CASSGPGRDTQYF.

The V and J genes are TRBV7-2 and TRBJ2-7; TRBD2 agrees at 8 bases. Germline V lookup: CDR1 SGHTA, CDR2 FQGNSA. The trim removed 5 bases at V and 7 bases at J, leaving 10 bases unmatched. This CDR3 has 14 residues. The CDR3 DNA follows: TGTGCCAGCAGCCTATATGGCGGGGGGCGTGAGCAGTACTTC. This encodes CASSLYGGGREQYF.

The chain uses TRBV7-2 and TRBJ2-3, with 7 bases identical to TRBD2. After removal of 5 bases from V and 4 bases from J, the junction contained 6 bases not matched to a gene. CDR3 length equals 14 residues. CDR1 and CDR2 (germline): SGHTA, FQGNSA. The CDR3, as DNA: TGTGCCAGCAGCCAGACTAGCTTGGCAGATACGCAGTATTTT. This codes for CASSQTSLADTQYF.

The chain uses TRBV3-1 (or the pseudogene TRBV3-2) and TRBJ2-1, with D perhaps matching TRBD2 (6 bases). V lost 4 bases to trimming and J lost 10 bases, with 23 bases between them. The CDR3 totals 16 residues. Per germline, CDR1 LGHDT and CDR2 YNNKEL (reference sequence). The CDR3 bases are TGTGCCAGCAGCCTTTGGATCGGAGGGAAGAAAGACGAGCAGTTCTTC. This codes for CASSLWIGGKKDEQFF.

V and J are TRBV10-3 and TRBJ2-7, with 9 bases lining up with TRBD1. Germline V lookup: CDR1 ENHRY, CDR2 SYGVKD. There are 13 residues in the CDR3. V shed 6 bases and J 6 bases; nucleotides not matched to a gene: 6. The CDR3: CAIRGTGWGEQYF. The CDR3 coding sequence is TGTGCCATCAGGGGGACAGGGTGGGGCGAGCAGTACTTC.

V is TRBV18 and J is TRBJ1-5, with 7 bases lining up with TRBD1. The length of the CDR3 is 14 residues. Germline trimming cut 4 bases from V and 7 bases from J; bases unmatched to any gene: 7. Germline lookup yields CDR1 KGHSH and CDR2 LQKENI. The CDR3 region is CASSQGAGNQPQHF. The CDR3 bases are TGTGCCAGCTCACAGGGGGCTGGGAACCAGCCCCAGCATTTT.

The V and J genes are TRBV5-6 and TRBJ2-3, with TRBD2 matching over 12 bases. Germline V gene sequence: CDR1 SGHDT, CDR2 YYEEEE. After removal of 6 bases from V and 5 bases from J, the junction contained 7 bases not matched to a gene. The CDR3 extends over 15 amino acids. The CDR3: CASTSSGGALDTQYF. The CDR3, as DNA: TGTGCCAGCACCTCTAGCGGGGGGGCCTTAGATACGCAGTATTTT.

The chain carries TRBV30 and TRBJ1-1; the D gene is possibly TRBD1 (6 bases). This CDR3 region has 15 residues. Germline V gives CDR1 GTSNPN, CDR2 SVGIG (reference sequence). V was pared by 3 bases and J by 4 bases, with 18 bases between. CDR3 nucleotides: TGTGCCTGGAGGGACCCACAGGGTTGGAGCACTGAAGCTTTCTTT. Protein sequence: CAWRDPQGWSTEAFF.

The chain joins TRBV5-1 to TRBJ2-1, with D possibly being TRBD2 (6 bases). V was shortened by 2 bases and J by 3 bases, with 12 bases between the two germline ends. The germline V gene has CDR1 SGHRS and CDR2 YFSETQ. The CDR3 length is 15 residues. The CDR3 here is CASSLGGAVYNEQFF. The DNA for the CDR3 is TGCGCCAGCAGCTTAGGAGGGGCCGTCTACAATGAGCAGTTCTTC.

In its sample, this clone was seen a few times. The chain carries TRBV5-1 and TRBJ1-1, with TRBD1 as a possible D gene (6 bases). The CDR3 runs to 14 residues. V was shortened by 0 bases and J by 3 bases, with 9 bases between the two germline ends. The germline CDR1 and CDR2 sequences are SGHRS and YFSETQ. CDR3 in DNA: TGCGCCAGCAGCTTGGGAGGGGGTTACACTGAAGCTTTCTTT. Amino acids: CASSLGGGYTEAFF.

The rearrangement joins TRBV19 to TRBJ2-2; 10 bases align to TRBD2. Germline V CDR1 and CDR2: LNHDA, SQIVND (reference sequence). The trim removed 2 bases at V and 6 bases at J, leaving 3 bases unmatched. The CDR3 has 15 amino acids. CDR3 region: CASSIQRGGSGELFF. The CDR3 DNA sequence: TGTGCCAGTAGTATACAGCGGGGGGGATCCGGGGAGCTGTTTTTT.

This chain links TRBV15 with TRBJ2-3; 9 positions agree with TRBD1. Germline V lookup: CDR1 LNHNV, CDR2 YYDKDF (reference sequence). The CDR3 is 15 amino acids. J gave up 0 bases and V 4 bases, and 2 bases lay outside the gene matches. The CDR3: CATSTGTGSTDTQYF. For the CDR3, the DNA is TGTGCCACCAGCACAGGGACAGGGAGCACAGATACGCAGTATTTT.

The chain joins TRBV5-6 to TRBJ2-7, with TRBD2 matching 8 bases. Germline V lookup: CDR1 SGHDT, CDR2 YYEEEE. V gave up 4 bases and J gave up 6 bases; unmatched junction bases: 6. The CDR3 is made up of 13 amino acids. The CDR3 loop is CASSREGNGEQYF. The CDR3 coding sequence is TGTGCCAGCAGCCGGGAGGGGAACGGCGAGCAGTACTTC.

The chain carries TRBV30 and TRBJ2-5; D unclear. CDR3 length equals 14 residues. Between the trimmed V and J ends, which lost 0 bases and 5 bases, there was a span of 13 bases. CDR1 GTSNPN and CDR2 SVGIG come from the germline V gene (reference sequence). CDR3 DNA: TGTGCCTGGAGTGTACTTCCGGGTCAGGAGACCCAGTACTTC. Its protein product is CAWSVLPGQETQYF.

The V gene is TRBV6-5, the J gene TRBJ1-2; 8 bases fit TRBD1. Germline V lookup: CDR1 MNHEY, CDR2 SVGAGI. This CDR3 comprises 13 residues. J gave up 10 bases and V 8 bases, and 12 bases lay outside the gene matches. The CDR3 DNA reads TGTGCCAGCCATCTTTTACAGGGGGGTGACTACACCTTC. It translates to CASHLLQGGDYTF.

The genes are TRBV7-8 and TRBJ2-7, with 7 bases lining up with TRBD1. The CDR3 is made up of 14 amino acids. V shed 2 bases, J shed 0 bases, and the junction held 1 base outside the gene matches. In germline, CDR1 is SGHVS, CDR2 FQNEAQ. The CDR3 bases are TGTGCCAGCAGCTTAACAGGGGACTCCTACGAGCAGTACTTC. It encodes CASSLTGDSYEQYF. The complete variable domain, with remaining parts taken from reference TRBV7-8 and TRBJ2-7, reads GAGVSQSPRYKVAKRGQDVALRCDPISGHVSLFWYQQALGQGPEFLTYFQNEAQLDKSGLPSDRFFAERPEGSVSTLKIQRTQQEDSAVYLCASSLTGDSYEQYFGPGTRLTVT.